A selection of T cell receptor beta chains follows, all from one sample in a study of T cells in Graves' hyperthyroidism and ophthalmopathy. TCRdb re-derived calls from the multiplex PCR reads in MiXCR, one entry per CDR3 protein. The sample lists some 370,000 distinct CDR3 sequences; about 14% were seen once. The sequenced sample consisted of blood. The source of these receptors is a man between 50 and 59 years old with Graves' ophthalmopathy. Each CDR3 is given with its conserved first and last residue. The order of the fields is clone size, V gene, D gene, J gene, CDR3 DNA, CDR3 protein. The D gene is left open where the match is weak. The size of a clone is reported for some rows only, either as once, few or many, or as a class for expanded clones.

abundance: many
v_gene: TRBV5-1
d_gene: TRBD2
j_gene: TRBJ2-3
CDR3nt: TGCGCCAGCAGCCTTACTCCCTCACTAGCGGGTAACACAGATACGCAGTATTTT
CDR3aa: CASSLTPSLAGNTDTQYF

abundance: few
v_gene: TRBV9
d_gene: .
j_gene: TRBJ2-5
CDR3nt: TGTGCCAGCAGCGTAGCTCCGGCTAGCGCCCAAGAGACCCAGTACTTC
CDR3aa: CASSVAPASAQETQYF

abundance: .
v_gene: TRBV5-1
d_gene: TRBD1
j_gene: TRBJ1-4
CDR3nt: TGCGCCAGCAGCACGCAGACAGGGGGGGTTAAACTGTTTTTT
CDR3aa: CASSTQTGGVKLFF

abundance: many
v_gene: TRBV2
d_gene: TRBD1
j_gene: TRBJ2-1
CDR3nt: TGTGCCAGCAGTGGACAGGGTGATGAGCAGTTCTTC
CDR3aa: CASSGQGDEQFF

abundance: few
v_gene: TRBV29-1
d_gene: TRBD1
j_gene: TRBJ2-5
CDR3nt: TGCAGCGTTTCCAGGACAGGCCAAGAGACCCAGTACTTC
CDR3aa: CSVSRTGQETQYF

abundance: .
v_gene: TRBV28
d_gene: .
j_gene: TRBJ1-2
CDR3nt: TGTGCCAGCAGTTTTTACTATGGCTACACCTTC
CDR3aa: CASSFYYGYTF

abundance: many
v_gene: TRBV20-1
d_gene: .
j_gene: TRBJ2-1
CDR3nt: TGCAGTGCTAGGGAGGACAACCCCAGTAAAGCCTACAATGAGCAGTTCTTC
CDR3aa: CSAREDNPSKAYNEQFF

abundance: many
v_gene: TRBV20-1
d_gene: TRBD1
j_gene: TRBJ2-5
CDR3nt: TGCAGTGCTAAGCACAGGGGGCAAGAGACCCAGTACTTC
CDR3aa: CSAKHRGQETQYF

abundance: many
v_gene: TRBV24-1
d_gene: TRBD2
j_gene: TRBJ2-7
CDR3nt: TGTGCCACCAGTGCTAACATAGCGGGATTCGATCCCTACGAGCAGTACTTC
CDR3aa: CATSANIAGFDPYEQYF

abundance: many
v_gene: TRBV5-1
d_gene: TRBD1
j_gene: TRBJ2-1
CDR3nt: TGCGCCAGCAGCACCGGGACAGGGAGCTCCTACAATGAGCAGTTCTTC
CDR3aa: CASSTGTGSSYNEQFF

abundance: many
v_gene: TRBV12-5
d_gene: TRBD2
j_gene: TRBJ2-1
CDR3nt: TGTGCTAGTGGTTGCCCGCTCCTGACTAGCGGGAGCTGTCTCAATGAGCAGTTCTTC
CDR3aa: CASGCPLLTSGSCLNEQFF

abundance: many
v_gene: TRBV3-1
d_gene: .
j_gene: TRBJ2-1
CDR3nt: TGTGCCAGCAGCCAAGGACTTTTAAGGGCGGATGAGCAGTTCTTC
CDR3aa: CASSQGLLRADEQFF

abundance: many
v_gene: TRBV20-1
d_gene: .
j_gene: TRBJ1-1
CDR3nt: TGCAGTGCTAGACCGGGGCAGAGGGGCACTGAAGCTTTCTTT
CDR3aa: CSARPGQRGTEAFF